This T cell receptor (beta chain) was identified during a study of shared clonotypes between healthy human individuals. This CDR3 has 16 amino acids. V lost 2 bases and J 1 base, leaving 14 bases between the germline ends. Germline V CDR1 and CDR2: MNHNY, SVGAGI (reference sequence). Sequencing was performed with immunoSEQ multiplex PCR; in TCRdb, only in-frame clones are kept and a portion is missing. The repertoire consists of 550,000 to 750,000 clones, with about 90% occurring once and the leading ten covering nearly 25%. It was CD45RO-negative cells, positively selected for CCR7, that made up naive CD8 cells, with terminally differentiated effector memory CD45RA+ cells excluded.

This TCR came from a man aged 25 to 45 in good health. This sequence joins TRBV6-6 and TRBJ1-1; TRBD1 is a possible D gene (6 bases). Input material: naive CD8+ T cells sorted from blood. The CDR3 protein is CASSYLGARPNTEAFF. The DNA for the CDR3 is TGTGCCAGCAGTTACCTGGGGGCCAGGCCGAACACTGAAGCTTTCTTT.